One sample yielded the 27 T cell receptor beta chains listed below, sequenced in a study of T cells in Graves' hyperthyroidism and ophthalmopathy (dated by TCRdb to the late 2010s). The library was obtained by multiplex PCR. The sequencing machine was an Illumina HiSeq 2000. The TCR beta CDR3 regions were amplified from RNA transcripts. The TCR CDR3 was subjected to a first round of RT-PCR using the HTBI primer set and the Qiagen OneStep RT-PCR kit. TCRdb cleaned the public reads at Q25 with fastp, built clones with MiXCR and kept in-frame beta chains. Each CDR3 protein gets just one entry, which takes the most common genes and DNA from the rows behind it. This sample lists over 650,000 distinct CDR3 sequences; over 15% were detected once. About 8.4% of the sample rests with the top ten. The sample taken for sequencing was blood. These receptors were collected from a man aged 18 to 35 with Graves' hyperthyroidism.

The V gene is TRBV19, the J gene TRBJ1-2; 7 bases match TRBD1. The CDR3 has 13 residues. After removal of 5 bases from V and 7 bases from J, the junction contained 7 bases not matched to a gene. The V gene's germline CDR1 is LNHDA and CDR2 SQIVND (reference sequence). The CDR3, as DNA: TGTGCCAGTAGTGTCGACAGGGCGGGTGGCTACACCTTC. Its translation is CASSVDRAGGYTF.

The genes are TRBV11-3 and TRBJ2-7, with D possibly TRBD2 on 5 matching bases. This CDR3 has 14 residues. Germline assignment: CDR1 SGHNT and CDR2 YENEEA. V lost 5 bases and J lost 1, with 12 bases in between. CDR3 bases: TGTGCCAGCAGCCCCGGCCGGGAATCCTACGAGCAGTACTTC. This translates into CASSPGRESYEQYF.

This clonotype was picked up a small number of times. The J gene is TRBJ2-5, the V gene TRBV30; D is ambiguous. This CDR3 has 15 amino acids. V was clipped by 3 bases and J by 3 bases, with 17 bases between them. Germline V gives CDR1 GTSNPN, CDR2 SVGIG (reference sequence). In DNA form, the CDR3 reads TGTGCCTGGAGCCGGCCGTTTGTTCGGGAAGAGACCCAGTACTTC. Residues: CAWSRPFVREETQYF.

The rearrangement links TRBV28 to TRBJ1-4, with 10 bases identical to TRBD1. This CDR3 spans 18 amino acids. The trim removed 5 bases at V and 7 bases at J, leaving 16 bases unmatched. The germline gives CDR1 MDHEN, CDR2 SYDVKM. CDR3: CASSQRRQGALLFEKLFF. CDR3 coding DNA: TGTGCCAGCAGTCAAAGGAGACAGGGGGCCCTTCTTTTTGAAAAACTGTTTTTT. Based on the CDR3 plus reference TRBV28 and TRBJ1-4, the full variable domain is DVKVTQSSRYLVKRTGEKVFLECVQDMDHENMFWYRQDPGLGLRLIYFSYDVKMKEKGDIPEGYSVSREKKERFSLILESASTNQTSMYLCASSQRRQGALLFEKLFFGSGTQLSVL.

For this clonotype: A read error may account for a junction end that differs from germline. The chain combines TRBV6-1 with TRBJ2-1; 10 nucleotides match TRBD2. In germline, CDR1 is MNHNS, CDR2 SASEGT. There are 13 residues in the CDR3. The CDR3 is CASSPGLARERFF. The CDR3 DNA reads TGTGCCAGCAGTCCGGGACTAGCGCGCGAGCGGTTCTTC.

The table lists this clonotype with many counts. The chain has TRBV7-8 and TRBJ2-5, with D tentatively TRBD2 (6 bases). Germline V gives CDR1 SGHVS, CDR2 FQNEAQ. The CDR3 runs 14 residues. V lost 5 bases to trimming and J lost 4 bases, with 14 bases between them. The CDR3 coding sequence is TGTGCCAGCAGCCCCGGGGGAGGAAGAGAGACCCAGTACTTC. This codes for CASSPGGGRETQYF. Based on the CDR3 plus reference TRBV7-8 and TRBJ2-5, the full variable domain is GAGVSQSPRYKVAKRGQDVALRCDPISGHVSLFWYQQALGQGPEFLTYFQNEAQLDKSGLPSDRFFAERPEGSVSTLKIQRTQQEDSAVYLCASSPGGGRETQYFGPGTRLLVL.

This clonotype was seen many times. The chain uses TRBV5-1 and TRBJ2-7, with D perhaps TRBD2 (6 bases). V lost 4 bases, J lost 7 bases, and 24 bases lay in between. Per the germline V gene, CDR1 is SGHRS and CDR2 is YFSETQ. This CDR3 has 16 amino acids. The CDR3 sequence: CASSPPSGGGAREQYF. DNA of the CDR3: TGCGCCAGCAGCCCACCGTCTGGCGGAGGGGCTCGGGAGCAGTACTTC.

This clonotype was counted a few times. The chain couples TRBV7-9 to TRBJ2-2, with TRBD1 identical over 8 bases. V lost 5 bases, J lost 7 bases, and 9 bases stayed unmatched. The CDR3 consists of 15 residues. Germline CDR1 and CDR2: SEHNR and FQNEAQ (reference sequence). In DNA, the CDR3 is TGTGCCAGCAGCCCTCCAGGGGGCTCGGACGGGGAGCTGTTTTTT. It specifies CASSPPGGSDGELFF.

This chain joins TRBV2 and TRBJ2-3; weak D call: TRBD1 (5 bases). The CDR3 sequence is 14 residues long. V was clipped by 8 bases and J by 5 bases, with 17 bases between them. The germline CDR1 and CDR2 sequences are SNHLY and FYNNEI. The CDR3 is CASDDSDIKDTQYF. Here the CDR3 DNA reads TGTGCCAGCGATGACAGCGATATTAAAGATACGCAGTATTTT.

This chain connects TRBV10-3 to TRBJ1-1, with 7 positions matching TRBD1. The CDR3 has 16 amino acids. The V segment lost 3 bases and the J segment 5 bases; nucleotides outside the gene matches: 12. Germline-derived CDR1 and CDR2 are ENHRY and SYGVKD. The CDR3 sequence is CAISDLTLQGRTEAFF. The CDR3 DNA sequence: TGTGCCATCAGTGACCTCACGTTACAGGGGAGGACTGAAGCTTTCTTT.

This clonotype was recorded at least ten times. CDR3 in amino acids: CASTLGHLNQPQHF. Here the CDR3 DNA reads TGTGCCAGCACCTTGGGACACCTCAATCAGCCCCAGCATTTT. The V gene is TRBV12-3 or TRBV12-4, the J gene TRBJ1-5, with D perhaps TRBD1 (6 bases). V was trimmed by 7 bases and J by 3 bases, leaving 13 bases between them. The CDR3 is 14 residues long.

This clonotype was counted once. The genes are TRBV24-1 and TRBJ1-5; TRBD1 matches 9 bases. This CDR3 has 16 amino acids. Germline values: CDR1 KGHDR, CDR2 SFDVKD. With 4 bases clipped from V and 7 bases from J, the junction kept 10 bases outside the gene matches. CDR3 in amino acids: CATSEGGTGTGQPQHF. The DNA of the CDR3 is TGTGCCACCAGTGAAGGGGGGACAGGGACAGGACAGCCCCAGCATTTT.

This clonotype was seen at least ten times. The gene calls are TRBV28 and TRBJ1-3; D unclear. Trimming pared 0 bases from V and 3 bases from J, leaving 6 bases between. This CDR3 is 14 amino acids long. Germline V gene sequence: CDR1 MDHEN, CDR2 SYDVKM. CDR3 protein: CASSLWGSGNTIYF. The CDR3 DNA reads TGTGCCAGCAGTTTATGGGGGAGTGGAAACACCATATATTTT.

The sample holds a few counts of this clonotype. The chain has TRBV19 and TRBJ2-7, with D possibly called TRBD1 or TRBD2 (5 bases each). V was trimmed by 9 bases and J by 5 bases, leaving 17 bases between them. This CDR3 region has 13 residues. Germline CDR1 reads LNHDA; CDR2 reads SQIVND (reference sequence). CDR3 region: CASTGTPFHEQYF. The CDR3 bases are TGTGCCAGCACCGGGACCCCCTTTCACGAGCAGTACTTC.

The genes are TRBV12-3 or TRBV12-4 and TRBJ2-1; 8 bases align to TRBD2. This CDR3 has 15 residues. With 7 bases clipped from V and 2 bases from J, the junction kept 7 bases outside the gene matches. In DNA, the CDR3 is TGTGCCAGCAACCAACTAGCGGTAACCTACAATGAGCAGTTCTTC. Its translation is CASNQLAVTYNEQFF.

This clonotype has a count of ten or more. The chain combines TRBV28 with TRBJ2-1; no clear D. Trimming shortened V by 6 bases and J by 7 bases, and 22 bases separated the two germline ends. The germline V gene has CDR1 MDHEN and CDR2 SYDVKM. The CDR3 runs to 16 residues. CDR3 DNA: TGTGCCAGCAGCCCGCCGGCAGGATCCGCCCGGAATGAGCAGTTCTTC. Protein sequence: CASSPPAGSARNEQFF.

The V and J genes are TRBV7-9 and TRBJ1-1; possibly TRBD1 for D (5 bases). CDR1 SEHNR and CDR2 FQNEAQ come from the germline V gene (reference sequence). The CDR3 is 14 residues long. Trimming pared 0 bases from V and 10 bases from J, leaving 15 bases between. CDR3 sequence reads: CASSLARGAYGAFF. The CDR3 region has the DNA TGTGCCAGCAGCTTAGCGCGAGGGGCATACGGAGCTTTCTTT.

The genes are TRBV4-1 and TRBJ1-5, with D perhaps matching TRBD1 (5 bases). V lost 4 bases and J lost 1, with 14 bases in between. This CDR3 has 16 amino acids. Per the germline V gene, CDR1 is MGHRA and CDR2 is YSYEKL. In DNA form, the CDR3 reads TGCGCCAGCAGCCGGGGAATCAGGGACAGCAATCAGCCCCAGCATTTT. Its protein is CASSRGIRDSNQPQHF.

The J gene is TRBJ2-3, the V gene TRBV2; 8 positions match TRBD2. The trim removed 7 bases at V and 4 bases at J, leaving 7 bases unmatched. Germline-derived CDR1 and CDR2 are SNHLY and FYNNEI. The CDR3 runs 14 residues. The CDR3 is CASKTGGGADTQYF. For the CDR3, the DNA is TGTGCCAGCAAGACGGGGGGGGGTGCAGATACGCAGTATTTT.

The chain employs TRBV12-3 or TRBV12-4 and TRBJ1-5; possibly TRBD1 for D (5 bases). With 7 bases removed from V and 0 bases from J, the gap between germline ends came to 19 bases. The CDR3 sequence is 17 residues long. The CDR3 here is CASTPGGRSDSNQPQHF. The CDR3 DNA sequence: TGTGCCAGCACCCCTGGGGGGAGGTCGGATAGCAATCAGCCCCAGCATTTT.

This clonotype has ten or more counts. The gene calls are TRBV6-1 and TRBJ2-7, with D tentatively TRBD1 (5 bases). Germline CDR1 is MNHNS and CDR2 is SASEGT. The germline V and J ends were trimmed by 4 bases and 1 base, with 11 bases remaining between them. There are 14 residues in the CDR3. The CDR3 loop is CASSVFKGSYEQYF. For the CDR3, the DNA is TGTGCCAGCAGTGTCTTTAAGGGGTCCTACGAGCAGTACTTC.

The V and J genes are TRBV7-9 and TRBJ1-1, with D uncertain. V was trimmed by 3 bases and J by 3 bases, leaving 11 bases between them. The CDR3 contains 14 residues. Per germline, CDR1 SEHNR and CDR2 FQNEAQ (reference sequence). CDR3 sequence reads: CASSLSRSDTEAFF. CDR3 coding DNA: TGTGCCAGCAGCTTGTCCAGAAGCGACACTGAAGCTTTCTTT.

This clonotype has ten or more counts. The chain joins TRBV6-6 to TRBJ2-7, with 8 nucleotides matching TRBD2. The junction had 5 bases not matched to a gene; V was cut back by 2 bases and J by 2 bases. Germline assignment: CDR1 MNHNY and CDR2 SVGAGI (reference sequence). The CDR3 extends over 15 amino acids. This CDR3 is CASSYGVAGPYEQYF. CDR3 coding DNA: TGTGCCAGCAGTTACGGGGTAGCGGGGCCCTACGAGCAGTACTTC.

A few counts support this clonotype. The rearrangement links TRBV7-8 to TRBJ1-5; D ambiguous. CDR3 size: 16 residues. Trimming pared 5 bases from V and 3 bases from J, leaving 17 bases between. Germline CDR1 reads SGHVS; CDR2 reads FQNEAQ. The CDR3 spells CASSLAFGNYNQPQHF. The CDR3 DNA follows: TGTGCCAGCAGCCTGGCCTTCGGTAACTACAATCAGCCCCAGCATTTT.

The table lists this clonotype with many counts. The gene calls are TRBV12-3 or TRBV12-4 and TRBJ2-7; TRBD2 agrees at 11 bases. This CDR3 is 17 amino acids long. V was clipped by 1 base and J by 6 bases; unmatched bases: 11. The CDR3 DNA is TGTGCCAGCAGTTTAGGACTAGCGGGGCCCCTATCAGCCGAGCAGTACTTC. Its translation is CASSLGLAGPLSAEQYF.

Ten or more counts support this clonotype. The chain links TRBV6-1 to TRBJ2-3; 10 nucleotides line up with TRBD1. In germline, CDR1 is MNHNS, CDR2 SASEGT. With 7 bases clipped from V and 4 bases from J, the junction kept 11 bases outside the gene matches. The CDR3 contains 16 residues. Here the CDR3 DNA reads TGTGCCAGCACCCGACCGGGGACAGGGGTAGCAGATACGCAGTATTTT. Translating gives CASTRPGTGVADTQYF.

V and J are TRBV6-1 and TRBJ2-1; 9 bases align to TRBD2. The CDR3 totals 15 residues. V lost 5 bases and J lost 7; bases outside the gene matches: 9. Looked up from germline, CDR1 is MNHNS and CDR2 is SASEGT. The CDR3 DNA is TGTGCCAGCAGTCTCGCGGCTAGCGGGATTAATGAGCAGTTCTTC. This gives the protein CASSLAASGINEQFF.